This T cell receptor (beta chain) appears in the sequencing data of a study of blood T cell repertoires in COVID-19. Whole-study context: The origin of the acute and convalescent COVID-19 samples was the United States, Italy and Spain. T cells, B-cell-depleted T cells, or PBMCs provided the cDNA or gDNA that served as material.

The CDR3 covers 14 residues. Looked up from germline, CDR1 is MRHNA and CDR2 is SNTAGT. V was shortened by 4 bases and J by 8 bases, with 17 bases between the two germline ends. As processed by the authors: Cell counts per sample came from amplifying reference gene primers. Clones were sequenced by immunoSEQ multiplex PCR, and TCRdb holds only the in-frame ones, with some missing. The V and J calls and clone size are taken from that table; D and trimming were inferred from the DNA. The table has around 110,000 clones, about 80% seen once. The TCR comes from a man aged 65 to 85 with active or convalescent COVID-19. The rearrangement links TRBV6-4 to TRBJ1-2; weak D call: TRBD1 (6 bases). The specimen was peripheral blood. Here the CDR3 reads CASSATDSLGGYTF. Here the CDR3 DNA reads TGTGCCAGCAGTGCCACGGACAGCCTGGGGGGCTACACCTTC.